The T cell receptor (beta chain) described here comes from a study of cytomegalovirus exposure and HLA in healthy donors (dated by TCRdb to about 2017). About the full investigation: An earlier analysis of roughly 500 of the donors reported more than 250 Gb of sequence data and roughly 110 million unique TCR beta sequences from roughly 200 million T cells. An early release that covered 640 HLA-typed donors contained approximately 320 gigabases of sequencing data and 80 million or so unique TCR sequences. Of the 350 to 450 genotyped donors, approximately 83% fell in the genetic ancestry cluster associated with self-reported Caucasian donors. The aim of the study was to test whether cataloging public T cell receptors could identify signatures of past pathogen exposure. Using immunosequencing, the study profiled T cell repertoires from about 650 subjects and related those repertoires to cytomegalovirus serostatus. A separate validation cohort of 90 to 150 different subjects was used in addition to the roughly 700-subject first cohort. The study combined high-throughput TCR immunosequencing, statistical association of individual TCRs with disease status, and machine learning to predict cytomegalovirus infection status. In a later analysis, previously published TCR beta repertoires from more than 500 donors were re-analyzed and high-resolution HLA genotyping was added so that TCR occurrence patterns could be studied. Rather than using new phenotypic data, the later analysis identified candidate immune exposures from TCR beta sequences and from how often those sequences occurred across donors. An earlier analysis of 587 of the donors used high-throughput TCR beta sequencing to judge whether each TCR beta V gene segment behaved as functional or pseudogenic. Donor age, sex, ethnicity and CMV serostatus were compiled alongside the repertoire data. Genome-wide SNP genotypes for about 65% of the 666 donors were used in a later genetic analysis, which treated that subset as a discovery cohort. All discovery cohort repertoires had been generated on a single sequencing platform. HLA typing included class I and class II loci at four-digit resolution. The number of donors typed differed by locus, with roughly 629-640 for A, B, C, DRB1 and DQB1, about 500 for DQA1, 600 to 610 for DPA1, and some 440 for DPB1. Roughly 5 DR-DQ haplotypes were handled as single units for association and clustering, since linkage in the cohort was strong. Among 398 genotyped donors of the cohort, an average of around 240,000 unique TCR beta nucleotide sequences was sequenced per donor, of which about 19% were non-productive.

The cohort consisted of 650 to 700 healthy bone marrow donors. At the time of sampling, all cohort members were nominally healthy, though unrecorded immune exposures were likely present. The donor was CMV seronegative and belonged to the group of approximately 320 seronegative cohort members. A peripheral blood sample was provided by each donor, and peripheral blood mononuclear cells were used for TCR beta sequencing. The Qiagen DNeasy Blood Extraction Kit was used to extract genomic DNA from the blood cell samples. Overall study outcomes, separate from this receptor: Several of the top co-occurrence clusters appeared to be linked to parvovirus B19, influenza, CMV and Epstein-Barr virus, according to a later analysis. The presence/absence analyses assumed that sequencing depth was roughly uniform across donors, and that assumption may not be true. It was suggested by the authors that the approach could potentially be generalized to other disease states and immunological phenotypes. V-gene and J-gene trimming of TCR beta chains was associated with a missense DCLRE1C variant in a later genetic analysis, and the association was replicated in an independent cohort. The sequencing pipeline was judged likely to have produced a cluster of highly shared sequence variants as a technical artifact. In a later genetic analysis, fewer N-insertions in productive TCRs were reported among donors in an Asian-associated ancestry cluster than the approximately 710-donor mean. In a later analysis, around 17,000 TCR beta sequences were associated with specific HLA alleles at a false discovery rate of 0.05. The study gave a list of around 170 TCR beta chains associated with cytomegalovirus. In a later analysis, HLA-associated TCR beta chains showed more clonal expansion and lower generation probabilities than non-associated chains that were equally common. Three of the identified cytomegalovirus-associated TCR beta chains were confirmed in vitro to be specific for cytomegalovirus antigens. A further reported finding was that TCR beta sequences accurately predicted the HLA-A and HLA-B alleles for most subjects in the first cohort. When HLA alleles, especially DR and DQ, strongly co-occurred, TCR associations were difficult to assign to individual alleles. Most TCR sequences were seen in very few donors, while some public TCRs were found in many individuals. According to a later analysis, TCR association rates differed among HLA loci, with DRB1 alleles showing the most associated TCRs and HLA-C alleles showing the fewest. Linkage disequilibrium might explain the correlated functional status among segregating V segments, but an unknown experimental factor could not be ruled out. Some IMGT-functional V segments, including TRBV6-2 and TRBV6-3, could not be told apart with the 87-base-pair reads, so those segments were excluded. A later analysis found that most CMV-associated TCR beta chains appeared HLA-restricted, with HLA associations seemingly driven largely by CMV exposure. In both the original and validation cohorts, the classifier was reported to diagnose cytomegalovirus status with high specificity and sensitivity. An earlier analysis of 450 to 750 of the donors showed that most TCR beta V segments appeared in productive rearrangements either about 87% or about 30% of the time, which broadly matched IMGT annotations. The earlier analysis of some 560 of the donors excluded roughly 17 rarely observed V segments, including chromosome 9 orphons, because counts were too low. Because HLA typing was missing for some donors at each locus, association tests included only the typed subset. CMV serostatus was the only immune exposure information available for the cohort. In this cohort, only TCR beta chains were sequenced, and detectable features were limited by the absence of alpha or paired-chain data.

The library was made by the immunoSEQ multiplex PCR assay. For the multiplex PCR, a mixture combining 60 forward primers for TCR Vbeta segments and 13 reverse primers for TCR Jbeta segments was used. A multiplex PCR assay on genomic DNA amplified the CDR3 region of rearranged TCR beta genes. The Illumina HiSeq System was used to sequence the amplified TCR beta libraries as 87-base-pair reads. Per the source publication's procedure: A later analysis counted some 80 million unique TCR beta chains across the 550 to 800 repertoires, and some 12 million of these chains were shared by at least two donors. Raw reads were error-corrected and collapsed into unique sequences with a nearest-neighbor algorithm that merged closely related sequences to remove PCR and sequencing errors. V, D and J gene segments were assigned by aligning CDR3 sequences to IMGT reference sequences. Each retained sequence needed at least a six-nucleotide match to both a V gene segment and a J gene segment. Rearrangements were classified as productive when the CDR3 lacked stop codons and remained in frame with V and J, and all other rearrangements were classified as non-productive. Following IMGT convention, CDR3 was defined as the stretch from the second conserved V-encoded cysteine up to the conserved J-encoded phenylalanine. The earlier analysis of about 610 of the donors excluded any sequence lacking an unambiguous match to a single V gene segment. In an earlier analysis of 450 to 750 of the donors, a V segment was called functional when productive rearrangements were above 56.7%, and segregating when the standard deviation between donors exceeded 5%. To diagnose cytomegalovirus status from the catalog of TCR beta chain sequences, a statistical classification framework was built. V and J gene assignment, in a later analysis, came from comparing TCR nucleotide sequences with IMGT/GENE-DB human TR gene sequences. The TCRdist pipeline was used in a later analysis to assign CDR3 sequences and most-parsimonious VDJ recombination scenarios. In a later analysis, each TCR beta chain was defined by its CDR3 amino acid sequence together with its V-gene family, and reads lacking a unique V-gene family were excluded. In a later analysis, approximately 640 highly shared, low-generation-probability nucleotide sequences were removed to address suspected cross-contamination and a sequencing artifact. In a later analysis, a clonal expansion index was calculated for each public chain from normalized within-repertoire ranks of inferred template counts. In a later analysis, generation probabilities were computed with a VDJ recombination model fitted to out-of-frame rearrangements, and the resulting probabilities were checked against IGoR. A later analysis scored TCR-TCR, TCR-HLA and TCR-CMV co-occurrence with hypergeometric tests, applying a repertoire-size bias correction to TCR pairs. In a later analysis, false discovery rates were estimated by permuting HLA or CMV assignments 20 times. In a later analysis, co-occurring TCRs were grouped using DBSCAN, and TCRdist sequence similarity was added for clustering within HLA-allele-positive subsets. Repertoires with fewer than 30,000 or more than 120,000 public chains, plus five repertoires with anomalous nucleotide sharing, were excluded from co-occurrence clustering. TCRdb carries this immuneACCESS record with in-frame sequences only. Its versions omit some clonotypes, under half of them owing to an unresolved V gene in the studies checked, with the rest unexplained. The V and J calls and clone size come from that table; D and trimming were worked out from the DNA. This sample comprises hundreds of thousands of clones, 80% to 85% of them detected only once. The ten largest clones take up approximately 0.71% of the sample.

Only a few counts were recorded for this clone. The clone's antigen remains unknown. Base qualities were left out, and no much larger clone turns up one base away. The cysteine opens and the phenylalanine closes a CDR3 of 12 amino acids. Just the 36-base CDR3 DNA is kept, in frame starting at base 1. V is shortened by 5 bases, J by 0 bases, and the region joining them spans 5 bases. For CDR1 and CDR2, the germline V gene (reference sequence) lists SGHKS and YYEKEE. Source material: PBMCs. This receptor was taken from a boy between 2 and 10 years old in good health and CMV-seronegative. The V and J genes are TRBV5-5 and TRBJ1-1; the D gene cannot be named for sure. In nucleotides, the sequence is TGTGCCAGCAGTCAGATGAACACTGAAGCTTTCTTT. Its protein reads: CASSQMNTEAFF. The entire variable domain, with the stretches around the CDR3 drawn from the reference TRBV5-5 and TRBJ1-1 proteins, is DAGVTQSPTHLIKTRGQQVTLRCSPISGHKSVSWYQQVLGQGPQFIFQYYEKEERGRGNFPDRFSARQFPNYSSELNVNALLLGDSALYLCASSQMNTEAFFGQGTRLTVV.